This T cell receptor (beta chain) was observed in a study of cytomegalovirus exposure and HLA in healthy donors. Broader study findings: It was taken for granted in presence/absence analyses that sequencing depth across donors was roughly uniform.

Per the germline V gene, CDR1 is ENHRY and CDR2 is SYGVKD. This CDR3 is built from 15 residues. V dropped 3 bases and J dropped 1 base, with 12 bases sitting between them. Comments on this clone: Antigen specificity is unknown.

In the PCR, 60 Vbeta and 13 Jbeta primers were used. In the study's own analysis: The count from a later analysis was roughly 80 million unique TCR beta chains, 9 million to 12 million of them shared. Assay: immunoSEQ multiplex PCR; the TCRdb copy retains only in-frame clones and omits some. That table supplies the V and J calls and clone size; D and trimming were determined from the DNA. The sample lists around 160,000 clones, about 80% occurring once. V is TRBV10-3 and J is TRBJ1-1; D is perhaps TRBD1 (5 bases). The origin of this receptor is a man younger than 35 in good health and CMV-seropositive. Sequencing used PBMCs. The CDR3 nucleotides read TGTGCCATCAGTGATATGGACATCTCGAACACTGAAGCTTTCTTT. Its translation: CAISDMDISNTEAFF.